The 22 T cell receptor beta chains given below trace back to one sample, sequenced in a study of tumor and adjacent non-tumor tissue in lung cancer. No cell sorting was done before RNA was extracted from the tissue. The normal lung tissue was taken more than 3 cm from the tumor edge. A modified ARM-PCR protocol with three rounds of nested PCR amplified TCRbeta. A single record per CDR3 protein comes from TCRdb applying MiXCR to the multiplex PCR reads. The sample lists over 100,000 distinct CDR3 sequences, 62% occurring once. Material for sequencing was distant non-tumor lung tissue. The receptors here all came from a man aged 60-69 years with non-small cell lung cancer.

This clonotype was recorded many times. The chain's CDR3 is CASSKSWDSQETQYF. In DNA form, the CDR3 reads TGTGCCAGCAGTAAATCATGGGACAGCCAAGAGACCCAGTACTTC. The rearrangement uses TRBV5-6 and TRBJ2-5; TRBD1 agrees at 7 bases. Germline values: CDR1 SGHDT, CDR2 YYEEEE. The CDR3 is 15 amino acids. Trimming took 5 bases from V and 1 from J; bases not matched to a gene: 8.

Comment on this clonotype: A read error is likely, as this CDR3 ends without the conserved phenylalanine or tryptophan. The genes are TRBV5-6 and TRBJ2-1, with 8 bases lining up with TRBD2. The CDR3 covers 16 residues. Germline CDR1 SGHDT, CDR2 YYEEEE. The V and J ends lost 8 bases and 4 bases, in that order; junction bases with no gene match: 14. The CDR3 region is CASGFRAGVAYNEQFV. In nucleotides, the CDR3 is TGTGCCAGTGGCTTTCGAGCGGGAGTAGCATACAATGAGCAGTTCGTC.

For this clonotype: It is likely a read error, because the conserved phenylalanine at the end of the CDR3 is missing. The chain has TRBV11-2 and TRBJ2-2; tentative D call: TRBD2 (8 bases). Germline V lookup: CDR1 SGHAT, CDR2 FQNNGV. The CDR3 sequence is 18 residues long. This CDR3 is CASSSGLEGATNTGELFL. CDR3 in DNA: TGTGCCAGCAGCTCGGGACTAGAGGGAGCGACGAACACAGGGGAACTGTTTTTA.

This clonotype was detected only once. Germline is not matched at one junction end, which may reflect a read error. This rearrangement joins TRBV4-2 to TRBJ2-5; possibly TRBD2 for D (6 bases). Germline values: CDR1 LGHNA, CDR2 YNFKEQ. The CDR3 covers 16 residues. This chain's CDR3 is CAGSQAGGIGAETQYF. CDR3 nucleotides: TGTGCCGGCAGTCAAGCTGGCGGGATCGGAGCAGAGACCCAGTACTTC.

The chain employs TRBV6-2 or TRBV6-3 and TRBJ2-2; the D is unclear. V lost 5 bases and J 1 base, leaving 14 bases between the germline ends. This CDR3 is built from 16 residues. Germline CDR1 reads MNHEY; CDR2 reads SVGEGT. CDR3 DNA sequence: TGTGCCAGCAGTCACTTTCCAGTGGAGAACACCGGGGAGCTGTTTTTT. Amino acids: CASSHFPVENTGELFF.

With regard to this clonotype: A much larger clone differs from this one at a single base, so this may be a read error. The rearrangement links TRBV6-1 to TRBJ1-1, with 7 bases aligning to TRBD1. CDR1 MNHNS and CDR2 SASEGT come from the germline V gene. The CDR3 contains 15 residues. The CDR3 spells CASSLWGTENTEPFF. The CDR3 bases are TGTGCCAGCTCACTCTGGGGGACAGAGAACACTGAACCTTTCTTT.

The chain recombines TRBV6-5 with TRBJ2-2; D may be TRBD2 (6 bases). V dropped 2 bases and J dropped 3 bases, with 16 bases sitting between them. Germline V CDR1 and CDR2: MNHEY, SVGAGI. This CDR3 has 17 residues. This CDR3 reads CASSYPSPRDYTGELFF. The CDR3 coding sequence is TGTGCCAGCAGTTACCCGAGTCCGCGGGACTACACCGGGGAGCTGTTTTTT.

Note on this clonotype: Because the CDR3 is missing its conserved closing phenylalanine or tryptophan, this is likely a read error. The DNA is left out, because the CDR3 cannot be placed on it with certainty; the CDR3 is given as TCRdb lists it. J is TRBJ2-1 and V is TRBV11-3; the tabulated D call, TRBD2, remains unverified against the DNA. Termini included, the CDR3 measures 14 amino acids. The germline V gene encodes CDR1 SGHNT and CDR2 YENEEA. The chain's CDR3 is CASKRTTTSTEQIL.

Concerning this clonotype: This is likely a read error, given that the CDR3 carries no conserved phenylalanine or tryptophan at its end. The V and J genes are TRBV20-1 and TRBJ2-7; TRBD2 is a possible D gene (6 bases). V gave up 7 bases and J gave up 5 bases, with 15 bases separating them. The CDR3 has 12 amino acids. Germline V gene sequence: CDR1 DFQATT, CDR2 SNEGSKA (reference sequence). The CDR3 region has the DNA TGCAGTGTTAGCCGGGGCGGGAACGAGCAGTACATC. This sequence encodes CSVSRGGNEQYI.

This clonotype came up many times. The chain recombines TRBV5-1 with TRBJ1-6; D remains ambiguous. Trimming shortened V by 4 bases and J by 8 bases, and 10 bases separated the two germline ends. CDR3 size: 13 residues. Germline CDR1 is SGHRS and CDR2 is YFSETQ. The CDR3 nucleotides are TGCGCCAGCAGCCCCGCCTCGGATTCACCCCTCCACTTT. It yields the protein CASSPASDSPLHF.

This clonotype was counted ten times or more. The gene calls are TRBV28 and TRBJ2-7; 9 bases line up with TRBD1. CDR1 MDHEN and CDR2 SYDVKM come from the germline V gene. CDR3 length: 14 amino acids. Unmatched junction bases numbered 6, after V lost 6 bases and J lost 3 bases. CDR3 nucleotides: TGTGCCAGCAGACAGGGGGCCTCTGTCTACGAGCAGTACTTC. Translated: CASRQGASVYEQYF.

V and J are TRBV4-1 and TRBJ2-1; unclear D gene. Trimming left V 3 bases short and J 4 bases short, with 13 bases between. CDR1 MGHRA and CDR2 YSYEKL come from the germline V gene. This CDR3 is built from 15 residues. The chain's CDR3 is CASSQGLSIYNEQFF. The CDR3, as DNA: TGCGCCAGCAGCCAGGGGTTATCCATATACAATGAGCAGTTCTTC.

A few counts support this clonotype. With a much larger clone just one base away, this may be a read error. This chain joins TRBV10-3 and TRBJ2-7; possibly TRBD1 for D (5 bases). V gave up 5 bases and J gave up 9 bases, with 14 bases separating them. The CDR3 loop spans 12 amino acids. From germline, CDR1 is ENHRY and CDR2 SYGVKD. The CDR3 DNA reads as TGTGCCATCAGTCCCTTAGGGGTGGGGCAGTACTTC. Its translation is CAISPLGVGQYF.

Details on this clonotype: This may be a read error: a much more frequent sequence differs by one nucleotide. The V and J genes are TRBV6-5 and TRBJ1-1; tentative D call: TRBD1 (6 bases). The CDR3 spans 13 residues. The V gene's germline CDR1 is MNHEY and CDR2 SVGAGI. The V end was cut by 7 bases, the J end by 3 bases, with 12 bases between. CDR3 nucleotide sequence: TGTGCCAGCACCGGGACACTGGACACTGAAGCTTTCTTT. Protein: CASTGTLDTEAFF.

The chain combines TRBV20-1 with TRBJ2-5; 7 bases match TRBD2. This CDR3 contains 15 residues. CDR1 and CDR2 from the germline V gene are DFQATT and SNEGSKA (reference sequence). V gave up 1 base and J gave up 5 bases; unmatched junction bases: 10. CDR3 protein: CSARVPAGGGETQYF. In DNA, the CDR3 is TGCAGTGCTAGAGTTCCTGCCGGGGGAGGGGAGACCCAGTACTTC.

This clonotype has just one count. A junction end diverges from the germline sequence, so it may reflect a read error. The chain employs TRBV5-4 and TRBJ2-3; 9 positions match TRBD2. The CDR3 contains 15 residues. Per the germline V gene, CDR1 is SGHNT and CDR2 is YYREEE (reference sequence). CDR3: CTSSLVAGVSDTQYF. CDR3 DNA sequence: TGTACCAGCAGCTTGGTAGCGGGAGTTTCAGATACGCAGTACTTT.

This chain connects TRBV28 to TRBJ2-3; possibly TRBD2 for D (6 bases). Germline V CDR1 and CDR2: MDHEN, SYDVKM. Trimming shortened V by 1 base and J by 0 bases, and 20 bases separated the two germline ends. This CDR3 region has 19 residues. CDR3 DNA sequence: TGTGCCAGCAGTTTATTGGTCGGCGGCGGGGACCCTAGCACAGATACGCAGTATTTT. Protein: CASSLLVGGGDPSTDTQYF.

The rearrangement joins TRBV11-2 to TRBJ2-2; 9 nucleotides align to TRBD1. CDR3 length: 18 residues. V was clipped by 2 bases and J by 3 bases; unmatched bases: 10. CDR1 and CDR2 (germline): SGHAT, FQNNGV. In DNA form, the CDR3 reads TGTGCCAGCAGCTTAAGGAGATTAAACAGGGGGCACACCGGGGAGCTGTTTTTT. Translated: CASSLRRLNRGHTGELFF.

As to this clonotype: At one of its ends the junction is not consistent with the germline gene, which may arise from a read error. This chain joins TRBV7-9 and TRBJ2-1; TRBD2 agrees at 8 bases. This CDR3 region has 16 residues. Germline V CDR1 and CDR2: SEHNR, FQNEAQ (reference sequence). The CDR3 region is CVSSSSQVAGSNEQFF. CDR3 sequence (DNA): TGTGTCAGCAGCTCCTCGCAGGTAGCGGGATCCAATGAGCAGTTCTTC.

As to this clonotype: No conserved phenylalanine or tryptophan is present at the end of the CDR3, so a read error is the likely explanation. This sequence joins TRBV29-1 and TRBJ2-1; the match to TRBD2 covers 7 bases. Germline V gives CDR1 SQVTM, CDR2 ANQGSEA. The CDR3 sequence is 14 residues long. The CDR3 region has the DNA TGCAACCATGCCCGCGGGGGAGACAACAATGAGCAGTTCCTC. Translated: CNHARGGDNNEQFL.

A remark on this clonotype: A read error is possible here, since a much larger clone lies one base away. The rearrangement joins TRBV6-5 to TRBJ2-5, with unresolved D. The CDR3 spans 14 residues. Germline CDR1 MNHEY, CDR2 SVGAGI. The CDR3 DNA reads TGTGCCAGCAGTTACTCTATGGGGAAGGAGATCCAGTACTTC. Encoded protein: CASSYSMGKEIQYF.

A word on this clonotype: The junction differs from germline at one of its ends, possibly a read error. The CDR3 loop is CASSLSTGETETFF. CDR3 coding DNA: TGTGCCAGCAGCTTATCGACGGGCGAGACTGAAACTTTCTTC. This rearrangement joins TRBV11-1 to TRBJ1-1; D unresolved. CDR1 and CDR2 from the germline V gene are SGHAT and FQDESV (reference sequence). The length of the CDR3 is 14 residues.